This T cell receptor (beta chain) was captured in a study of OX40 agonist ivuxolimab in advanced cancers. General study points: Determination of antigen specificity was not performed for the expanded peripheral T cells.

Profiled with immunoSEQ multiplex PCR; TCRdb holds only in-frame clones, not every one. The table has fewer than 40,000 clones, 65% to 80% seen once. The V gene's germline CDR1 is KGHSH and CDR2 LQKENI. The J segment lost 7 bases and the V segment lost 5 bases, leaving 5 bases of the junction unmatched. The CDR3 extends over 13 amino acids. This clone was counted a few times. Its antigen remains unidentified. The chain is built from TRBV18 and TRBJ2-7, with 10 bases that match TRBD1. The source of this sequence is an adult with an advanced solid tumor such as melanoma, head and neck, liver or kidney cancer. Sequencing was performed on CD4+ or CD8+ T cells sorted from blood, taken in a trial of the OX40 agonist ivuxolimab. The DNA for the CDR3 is TGTGCCAGCTCATCCGGGACAGGGGTTGAGCAGTACTTC. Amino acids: CASSSGTGVEQYF.